A selection of T cell receptor beta chains follows, all from one sample in a study of blood T cell repertoires in COVID-19. Profiling relied on immunoSEQ multiplex PCR, and the TCRdb table lists in-frame clones only, not all of them. Counted here are 300,000 to 350,000 clones, more than 75% occurring once; the ten biggest clones make up approximately 3.5%. The specimen sequenced was peripheral blood. These receptors all stem from a woman aged 18-30 years who had recovered from COVID-19. CDR3s include the opening cysteine and the closing phenylalanine or tryptophan. The D gene is left open where the match is weak. Clone size is not always given. Where it is, it says once, few, many or a class for expanded clones.

v_gene	j_gene	abundance	d_gene	CDR3aa	CDR3nt
TRBV27	TRBJ2-1	.	TRBD2	CASSLTSGRAVAIDEQFF	TGTGCCAGCAGTTTGACTAGCGGGAGGGCGGTAGCAATCGATGAGCAGTTCTTC
TRBV7-8	TRBJ1-4	.	TRBD1	CASSTYRGTNEKLFF	TGTGCCAGCAGCACTTACAGGGGAACTAATGAAAAACTGTTTTTT
TRBV6-5	TRBJ1-3	.	.	CASSPGLPGNTIYF	TGTGCCAGCAGCCCAGGGCTTCCTGGAAACACCATATATTTT
TRBV5-1	TRBJ1-4	.	TRBD1	CASSLKTGGDEKLFF	TGCGCCAGCAGCCTTAAGACAGGGGGAGATGAAAAACTGTTTTTT
TRBV2	TRBJ2-3	.	.	CASSHDQADTQYF	TGTGCCAGCAGTCATGACCAGGCTGATACGCAGTATTTT
TRBV5-6	TRBJ2-3	once	.	CASSYWIDISSTDTQYF	TGTGCCAGCAGCTACTGGATAGACATCTCTAGCACAGATACGCAGTATTTT
TRBV30	TRBJ2-1	.	TRBD2	CAWSVLAGAREQFF	TGTGCCTGGAGTGTACTAGCGGGGGCTCGGGAGCAGTTCTTC
TRBV19	TRBJ2-1	.	.	CASSIVGISYNEQFF	TGTGCCAGTAGTATTGTGGGCATTTCCTACAATGAGCAGTTCTTC
TRBV5-1	TRBJ1-1	.	TRBD1	CASSGLGQAVEAFF	TGCGCCAGCAGCGGACTGGGACAGGCAGTCGAAGCTTTCTTT
TRBV5-1	TRBJ2-1	.	TRBD2	CASSWGLAGENEQFF	TGCGCCAGCAGCTGGGGACTAGCGGGAGAGAATGAGCAGTTCTTC
TRBV27	TRBJ2-2	.	.	CASSYGSGELFF	TGTGCCAGCAGTTACGGGTCCGGGGAGCTGTTTTTT
TRBV6-6	TRBJ1-4	.	.	CASSYFANEKLFF	TGTGCCAGCAGTTACTTCGCTAATGAAAAACTGTTTTTT
TRBV5-6	TRBJ2-1	once	TRBD2	CASSSILAGTYNEQFF	TGTGCCAGCAGCTCTATATTAGCGGGAACCTACAATGAGCAGTTCTTC
TRBV6-2/TRBV6-3	TRBJ1-2	.	.	CASSYSSLGGGYTF	TGTGCCAGCAGTTACTCGAGTCTGGGAGGAGGCTACACCTTC
TRBV19	TRBJ2-1	.	TRBD2	CASTQRNLNPGLAGEQFF	TGTGCCAGTACCCAAAGAAATCTCAACCCGGGACTAGCAGGTGAGCAGTTCTTC
TRBV3-1/TRBV3-2	TRBJ2-3	.	TRBD2	CASSQEGTSGTGQYF	TGTGCCAGCAGCCAAGAGGGGACTAGCGGGACGGGGCAGTATTTT
TRBV7-2	TRBJ2-5	once	TRBD2	CASSLGTSLQETQYF	TGTGCCAGCAGCTTAGGGACTAGTCTACAAGAGACCCAGTACTTC
TRBV9	TRBJ2-3	.	TRBD2	CASSVFSTSGTSTDTQYF	TGTGCCAGCAGCGTCTTCTCAACTAGCGGGACTAGCACAGATACGCAGTATTTT
TRBV6-5	TRBJ1-2	.	TRBD1	CASSPGQGYDYGYTF	TGTGCCAGCAGCCCGGGACAGGGATATGACTATGGCTACACCTTC
TRBV10-3	TRBJ2-1	.	.	CAISDHRVRVNEQFF	TGTGCCATCAGTGACCACAGGGTAAGGGTGAATGAGCAGTTCTTC
TRBV14	TRBJ2-3	.	TRBD2	CASSQGLAGEKFSTDTQYF	TGTGCCAGCAGCCAAGGTCTAGCGGGAGAGAAATTTAGCACAGATACGCAGTATTTT
TRBV28	TRBJ2-1	.	.	CASRLGRSNEQFF	TGTGCCAGCAGATTGGGGAGGTCCAATGAGCAGTTCTTC
TRBV19	TRBJ1-1	.	TRBD1	CASSKGQGFTEAFF	TGTGCCAGTAGTAAAGGACAGGGCTTCACTGAAGCTTTCTTT
TRBV6-6	TRBJ1-2	.	.	CASSFGSSGYGYTF	TGTGCCAGCAGTTTTGGGAGCAGCGGCTATGGCTACACCTTC
TRBV5-4	TRBJ2-1	.	.	CASSTAGTYNEQFF	TGTGCCAGCAGCACAGCAGGGACTTACAATGAGCAGTTCTTC
TRBV7-2	TRBJ1-2	.	.	CASSLVGTNGYTF	TGTGCCAGCAGCTTAGTCGGGACTAATGGCTACACCTTC
TRBV6-2/TRBV6-3	TRBJ2-2	.	.	CASSARDKLRELFF	TGTGCCAGCAGCGCCCGGGATAAACTGCGGGAGCTGTTTTTT
TRBV9	TRBJ1-1	.	.	CASSVATDTEAFF	TGTGCCAGCAGCGTAGCGACAGACACTGAAGCTTTCTTT
TRBV11-3	TRBJ1-4	.	.	CASSLGDSHINEKLFF	TGTGCCAGCAGCTTGGGTGACAGCCACATTAATGAAAAACTGTTTTTT
TRBV27	TRBJ2-2	.	.	CASARSSTWTNTGELFF	TGTGCCAGCGCTAGGAGCAGCACCTGGACTAACACCGGGGAGCTGTTTTTT
TRBV5-6	TRBJ1-1	once	TRBD1	CASSDRVVDTEAFF	TGTGCCAGCAGTGACAGGGTCGTGGACACTGAAGCTTTCTTT